Listed below are T cell receptor beta chains from one sample, sequenced in a study of blood T cell repertoires in COVID-19. Libraries were prepared by immunoSEQ multiplex PCR; TCRdb keeps only in-frame clonotypes and omits some of them. The sample has around 130,000 clones; 84% are singletons. Sequencing input: PBMCs or T cells enriched from blood (not recorded which). All receptors derive from a woman aged 25 to 39 who had recovered from COVID-19. Each CDR3 is given with its conserved first and last residue. The D gene is left open where the match is weak. Size tells how often a clone was seen (once, few, many) or the class of an expanded clone, and some rows leave it out.

V	J	D	size	CDR3	DNA
TRBV7-6	TRBJ1-5	-	-	CASSLVDSPNQPQHF	TGTGCCAGCAGCTTAGTGGACAGTCCCAATCAGCCCCAGCATTTT
TRBV11-2	TRBJ2-7	TRBD2	-	CASSLAGGPWYEQYF	TGTGCCAGCAGCTTAGCGGGAGGGCCTTGGTACGAGCAGTACTTC
TRBV5-6	TRBJ2-1	-	-	CASSLNSPYNEQFF	TGTGCCAGCAGCCTCAATAGCCCCTACAATGAGCAGTTCTTC
TRBV3-1/TRBV3-2	TRBJ1-1	TRBD1	-	CASSNRGVNTEAFF	TGTGCCAGCAGCAACAGGGGTGTGAACACTGAAGCTTTCTTT
TRBV28	TRBJ1-2	-	-	CASQTGINYGYTF	TGTGCCAGCCAGACAGGAATTAACTATGGCTACACCTTC
TRBV7-9	TRBJ2-7	-	-	CASSYYNGAEQYF	TGTGCCAGCAGCTACTACAATGGGGCCGAGCAGTACTTC
TRBV7-2	TRBJ2-5	TRBD2	-	CASSLERRLAGTQETQYF	TGTGCCAGCAGCTTAGAGAGGCGACTAGCGGGGACCCAAGAGACCCAGTACTTC
TRBV28	TRBJ1-2	TRBD1	-	CASSARIGQGLYGYTF	TGTGCCAGCAGTGCCAGAATAGGACAGGGCCTCTATGGCTACACCTTC
TRBV27	TRBJ2-2	-	-	CASSYTWGRRTGELFF	TGTGCCAGCAGTTATACCTGGGGGAGGAGGACCGGGGAGCTGTTTTTT
TRBV19	TRBJ1-6	-	-	CASSYGNSPLHF	TGTGCCAGTAGTTACGGTAATTCACCCCTCCACTTT
TRBV7-9	TRBJ2-5	TRBD1	-	CASSLGDREETQYF	TGTGCCAGCAGCTTAGGGGACAGAGAAGAGACCCAGTACTTC
TRBV3-1/TRBV3-2	TRBJ2-1	-	-	CASSQISDEQFF	TGTGCCAGCAGCCAAATAAGCGATGAGCAGTTCTTC
TRBV28	TRBJ1-5	-	-	CASSGPYSNQPQHF	TGTGCCAGCAGTGGCCCATATAGCAATCAGCCCCAGCATTTT
TRBV4-1	TRBJ2-7	-	-	CASSHSRPGEREQYF	TGCGCCAGCAGCCATTCGAGACCAGGGGAGCGCGAGCAGTACTTC
TRBV7-8	TRBJ1-4	TRBD1	once	CASSSRRTGLNEKLFF	TGTGCCAGCAGCTCCCGGAGGACAGGACTCAATGAAAAACTGTTTTTT
TRBV4-2	TRBJ2-2	-	-	CASSPANRPGGGELFF	TGTGCCAGCAGCCCGGCCAACAGGCCCGGGGGCGGGGAGCTGTTTTTT
TRBV5-6	TRBJ1-1	-	-	CASSTVGVGFTEAFF	TGTGCCAGCAGCACCGTGGGAGTGGGATTCACTGAAGCTTTCTTT
TRBV18	TRBJ1-4	-	once	CASSPNREEKLFF	TGTGCCAGCTCACCGAACAGGGAGGAAAAACTGTTTTTT
TRBV2	TRBJ2-2	TRBD1	few	CARSGQGNTGELFF	TGTGCCAGGAGTGGACAGGGAAACACCGGGGAGCTGTTTTTT
TRBV3-1/TRBV3-2	TRBJ2-4	-	once	CASSQSREKKNIQYF	TGTGCCAGCAGCCAATCGAGGGAGAAGAAAAACATTCAGTACTTC
TRBV7-9	TRBJ2-7	-	-	CASSPHEASYEQYF	TGTGCCAGCAGCCCCCACGAGGCCTCCTACGAGCAGTACTTC
TRBV24-1	TRBJ1-2	-	-	CATSDNHGYGYTF	TGTGCCACCAGTGATAACCACGGCTATGGCTACACCTTC
TRBV7-7	TRBJ2-1	TRBD2	-	CASSLAGLVGNEQFF	TGTGCCAGCAGCTTAGCGGGACTAGTTGGCAATGAGCAGTTCTTC
TRBV27	TRBJ2-5	TRBD2	few	CASSLSTSGSQETQYF	TGTGCCAGCAGTTTATCGACTAGCGGGAGCCAAGAGACCCAGTACTTC
TRBV6-2/TRBV6-3	TRBJ2-2	-	-	CASSQLANTGELFF	TGTGCCAGCAGCCAACTAGCGAACACCGGGGAGCTGTTTTTT
TRBV6-5	TRBJ1-6	TRBD1	-	CANGDSGGNSPLHF	TGTGCCAACGGGGACAGCGGGGGAAATTCACCCCTCCACTTT
TRBV3-1/TRBV3-2	TRBJ2-3	TRBD2	-	CASSQRPSGTSTDTQYF	TGTGCCAGCAGCCAAAGGCCTAGCGGAACTAGCACAGATACGCAGTATTTT
TRBV7-2	TRBJ2-1	-	-	CASSTAHSSNEQFF	TGTGCCAGCAGCACAGCCCACAGTTCCAATGAGCAGTTCTTC
TRBV7-6	TRBJ2-7	TRBD2	few	CASSFRAGASYEQYF	TGTGCCAGCAGCTTCCGAGCGGGAGCCTCCTACGAGCAGTACTTC
TRBV28	TRBJ1-5	TRBD1	few	CASIPRRQGAKSNQPQHF	TGTGCCAGCATACCGAGGAGACAGGGGGCTAAGAGCAATCAGCCCCAGCATTTT
TRBV7-2	TRBJ1-2	TRBD1	-	CASSHGARGPGDYGYTF	TGTGCCAGCAGCCACGGGGCCAGGGGGCCGGGGGACTATGGCTACACCTTC
TRBV7-9	TRBJ2-1	TRBD1	-	CASSFGDRRYNEQFF	TGTGCCAGCAGCTTCGGGGACAGGAGGTACAATGAGCAGTTCTTC
TRBV10-1	TRBJ2-3	-	once	CASRELLARTDTQYF	TGCGCCAGCAGGGAACTTCTAGCCCGCACAGATACGCAGTATTTT
TRBV19	TRBJ2-2	-	-	CASRKTGNTGELFF	TGTGCCAGTAGGAAGACAGGGAACACCGGGGAGCTGTTTTTT
TRBV19	TRBJ2-7	TRBD2	-	CASSLRSGTGEQYF	TGTGCCAGTAGTTTGCGGAGCGGGACGGGTGAGCAGTACTTC
TRBV29-1	TRBJ1-2	-	-	CSVEDGYTF	TGCAGCGTTGAAGACGGGTACACCTTC
TRBV3-1/TRBV3-2	TRBJ2-7	-	few	CASSQDIYSYEQYF	TGTGCCAGCAGCCAGGACATATACTCCTACGAGCAGTACTTC
TRBV4-1	TRBJ2-7	TRBD1	-	CASSQEGGQGAYEQYF	TGCGCCAGCAGCCAAGAGGGGGGACAGGGAGCCTACGAGCAGTACTTC
TRBV18	TRBJ1-6	TRBD1	-	CASSLTDRARSPLHF	TGTGCCAGCTCACTTACGGACAGGGCGAGGTCACCCCTCCACTTT
TRBV19	TRBJ1-1	-	-	CASSRGARTEAFF	TGTGCCAGTAGTCGTGGGGCGAGGACTGAAGCTTTCTTT
TRBV5-8	TRBJ1-6	TRBD1	-	CASSFTGTGNSPLHF	TGTGCCAGCAGCTTTACCGGGACAGGCAATTCACCCCTCCACTTT
TRBV18	TRBJ2-7	TRBD1	-	CASSPVGQANYEQYF	TGTGCCAGCTCACCAGTGGGACAGGCCAACTACGAGCAGTACTTC
TRBV11-2	TRBJ1-1	TRBD1	-	CASSPRTGNTEAFF	TGTGCCAGCAGCCCAAGGACAGGGAACACTGAAGCTTTCTTT
TRBV28	TRBJ2-2	-	-	CASSLGRAIAGELFF	TGTGCCAGCAGTTTAGGCAGGGCAATCGCCGGGGAGCTGTTTTTT
TRBV15	TRBJ1-2	-	-	CATSRERTRGYGYTF	TGTGCCACCAGCAGAGAGAGGACTAGAGGCTATGGCTACACCTTC
TRBV28	TRBJ1-1	-	-	CASRRDTEAFF	TGTGCCAGCAGAAGGGACACAGAAGCTTTCTTT
TRBV5-6	TRBJ1-6	TRBD1	once	CASSFWTGNSPLHF	TGTGCCAGCAGCTTTTGGACAGGGAATTCACCCCTCCACTTT
TRBV29-1	TRBJ2-1	TRBD2	-	CSVELAGDNEQFF	TGCAGCGTTGAACTAGCGGGAGACAATGAGCAGTTCTTC
TRBV2	TRBJ1-4	TRBD1	-	CASSGTGPEEKLFF	TGTGCCAGCAGCGGGACAGGGCCAGAAGAAAAACTGTTTTTT
TRBV10-3	TRBJ1-1	TRBD1	-	CAITERTGGGTEAFF	TGTGCCATCACGGAAAGGACAGGGGGGGGTACTGAAGCTTTCTTT
TRBV11-3	TRBJ1-2	TRBD1	-	CASSLAIQGSQYGYTF	TGTGCCAGCAGCTTAGCCATACAGGGGTCCCAGTATGGCTACACCTTC
TRBV5-4	TRBJ2-2	-	-	CASSATGSGGELFF	TGTGCCAGCAGCGCAACAGGGTCGGGGGGGGAGCTGTTTTTT
TRBV7-2	TRBJ2-7	TRBD2	-	CASSPGGSGSLGEQYF	TGTGCCAGCAGCCCGGGGGGGAGTGGTTCGCTGGGCGAGCAGTACTTC
TRBV28	TRBJ1-4	TRBD1	-	CASSPDRYNEKLFF	TGTGCCAGCAGCCCGGACAGGTATAATGAAAAACTGTTTTTT